This TCR beta chain was retrieved from a study of cytomegalovirus exposure and HLA in healthy donors. Study-wide results and limits: Versus the approximately 700-donor mean, an Asian-associated ancestry cluster reportedly showed fewer N-insertions in a later analysis. TCR beta V- and J-gene trimming was later associated with a missense DCLRE1C variant. 87-base-pair reads could not separate some V segments, including TRBV6-2 and TRBV6-3.

A multiplex PCR was run with 60 Vbeta primers and 13 Jbeta primers. TCRdb's copy holds only in-frame clones and misses some; the assay was immunoSEQ multiplex PCR. The table has over 200,000 clones, about 80% seen once. About this clone: Antigen specificity is unknown.

Germline V gene sequence: CDR1 MNHEY, CDR2 SVGAGI. Trimming stripped 2 bases from V and 2 bases from J, with 10 bases between. The CDR3 has 15 amino acids. The receptor was derived from a woman between 40 and 50 years old in good health and CMV-seropositive. Sequencing was performed on PBMCs. V is TRBV6-5 and J is TRBJ2-1; perhaps TRBD2 as D (7 bases). The CDR3 coding sequence is TGTGCCAGCAGTTACGGGGGGGCAACCTACAATGAGCAGTTCTTC. Protein sequence: CASSYGGATYNEQFF.